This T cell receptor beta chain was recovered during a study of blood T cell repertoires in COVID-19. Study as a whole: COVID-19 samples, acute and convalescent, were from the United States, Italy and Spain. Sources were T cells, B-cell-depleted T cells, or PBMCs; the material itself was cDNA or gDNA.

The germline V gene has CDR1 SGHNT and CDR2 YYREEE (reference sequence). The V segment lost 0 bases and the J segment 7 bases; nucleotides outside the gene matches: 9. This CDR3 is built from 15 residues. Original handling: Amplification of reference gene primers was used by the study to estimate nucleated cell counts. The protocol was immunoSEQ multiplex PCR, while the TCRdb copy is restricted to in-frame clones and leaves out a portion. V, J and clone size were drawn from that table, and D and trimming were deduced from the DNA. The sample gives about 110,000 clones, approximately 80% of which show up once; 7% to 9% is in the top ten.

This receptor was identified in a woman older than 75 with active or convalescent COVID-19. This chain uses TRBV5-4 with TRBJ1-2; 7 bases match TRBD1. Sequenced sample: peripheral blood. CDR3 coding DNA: TGTGCCAGCAGCTTGGTGGGACAGACGACTAGTGGCTACACCTTC. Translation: CASSLVGQTTSGYTF.